This T cell receptor (beta chain) appears in the sequencing data of a study of control samples from healthy donors and cancer patients. Germline V lookup: CDR1 MRHNA, CDR2 SNTAGT. This CDR3 contains 14 residues. Trimming took off 3 bases at V and 3 bases at J, with 8 bases between the two ends. This clone showed up just a few times. The protocol was immunoSEQ multiplex PCR, while the TCRdb copy is restricted to in-frame clones and leaves out a portion. The sample lists 95,000 to 150,000 clones, around 94% occurring once. The chain combines TRBV6-4 with TRBJ2-2; D perhaps matches TRBD2 (6 bases). The sequencing sample was made of PBMCs. This clonotype originated in an elderly man with head and neck cancer. CDR3 nucleotides: TGTGCCAGCAGTGAAAAGCGGGACACCGGGGAGCTGTTTTTT. It encodes CASSEKRDTGELFF.